One sample yielded the 27 T cell receptor beta chains listed below, sequenced in a study of cytomegalovirus exposure and HLA in healthy donors. The PCR ran on 60 Vbeta and 13 Jbeta primers. This table comes from immunoSEQ multiplex PCR, and its TCRdb copy is limited to in-frame clones, with some not included. The repertoire has around 130,000 clones, nearly 85% of them found once; the top ten carry roughly 1.2%. The specimen was PBMCs. The source of these receptors is a boy younger than 18 in good health and CMV-seronegative.

This clone turned up a few times. This rearrangement joins TRBV5-1 to TRBJ2-1, with 11 bases lining up with TRBD2. The CDR3 covers 15 residues. Trimming cost V 3 bases and J 5 bases; bases outside gene matches: 4. From germline, CDR1 is SGHRS and CDR2 YFSETQ. The CDR3 here is CASSSRLAGNNEQFF. Written as DNA, the CDR3 is TGCGCCAGCAGCTCTCGACTAGCGGGAAACAATGAGCAGTTCTTC. The complete variable domain, with remaining parts taken from reference TRBV5-1 and TRBJ2-1, reads KAGVTQTPRYLIKTRGQQVTLSCSPISGHRSVSWYQQTPGQGLQFLFEYFSETQRNKGNFPGRFSGRQFSNSRSEMNVSTLELGDSALYLCASSSRLAGNNEQFFGPGTRLTVL.

The gene calls are TRBV4-1 and TRBJ2-2; D unresolved. With 1 base removed from V and 5 bases from J, the gap between germline ends came to 11 bases. The CDR3 length is 15 residues. Germline V gene data show CDR1 as MGHRA and CDR2 as YSYEKL. The CDR3 reads CASSQGPARTGELFF. In DNA form, the CDR3 reads TGCGCCAGCAGCCAAGGACCCGCGAGGACCGGGGAGCTGTTTTTT.

Concerning this clone itself: Additional DNA sequences in this sample encode the identical CDR3. The chain couples TRBV5-4 to TRBJ2-7; 11 bases match TRBD2. The CDR3 runs to 15 residues. The germline V gene has CDR1 SGHNT and CDR2 YYREEE (reference sequence). The V gene end was trimmed by 4 bases and the J gene end by 0 bases; junction bases not matched to a gene: 3. CDR3 DNA: TGTGCCAGCAGCGGGGGGACTAGCGGCTCCTACGAGCAGTACTTC. Translated: CASSGGTSGSYEQYF.

The CDR3 bases are TGTGCCAGCAGTGAAGACTGGGATACGCAGTATTTT. Its translation is CASSEDWDTQYF. The chain couples TRBV2 to TRBJ2-3; D gene unclear. The CDR3 spans 12 residues. Germline V lookup: CDR1 SNHLY, CDR2 FYNNEI. Trimming shortened V by 1 base and J by 6 bases, and 5 bases separated the two germline ends.

The chain has TRBV5-1 and TRBJ1-1; no reliable D call. This CDR3 contains 14 residues. V was shortened by 0 bases and J by 4 bases, with 10 bases between the two germline ends. Germline V gene lookup returns CDR1 SGHRS and CDR2 YFSETQ. CDR3 amino acids: CASSLGLAGTEAFF. In DNA, the CDR3 is TGCGCCAGCAGCTTGGGACTCGCCGGCACTGAAGCTTTCTTT.

A remark on this clone: At one end the junction does not follow the germline gene, possibly because of a read error. The chain links TRBV9 to TRBJ1-3; no clear D. The CDR3 contains 13 residues. Germline loops: CDR1 SGDLS, CDR2 YYNGEE. Written as DNA, the CDR3 is TGTGCCAGCGCAGGTGCTGATGGAAGCACCATATATTTT. It specifies CASAGADGSTIYF.

The rearrangement joins TRBV30 to TRBJ2-7; 8 bases are a match to TRBD2. The V segment lost 2 bases and the J segment 6 bases; nucleotides outside the gene matches: 3. CDR1 and CDR2 from the germline V gene are GTSNPN and SVGIG (reference sequence). The CDR3 is 12 residues long. CDR3 loop: CAWSRRGGEQYF. The CDR3 nucleotides are TGTGCCTGGAGTCGACGGGGGGGCGAGCAGTACTTC.

The rearrangement uses TRBV2 and TRBJ1-2, with 11 bases aligning to TRBD1. The CDR3 is 15 residues long. Germline values: CDR1 SNHLY, CDR2 FYNNEI. V lost 6 bases, J lost 6 bases, and 9 bases stayed unmatched. The CDR3 region has the DNA TGTGCCAGCAGCTACCGCGGGACAGGGGGTAATGGCTACACCTTC. Translation gives CASSYRGTGGNGYTF. Full variable domain (missing parts from reference TRBV2 and TRBJ1-2): EPEVTQTPSHQVTQMGQEVILRCVPISNHLYFYWYRQILGQKVEFLVSFYNNEISEKSEIFDDQFSVERPDGSNFTLKIRSTKLEDSAMYFCASSYRGTGGNGYTFGSGTRLTVV.

This chain links TRBV6-5 with TRBJ1-5; unclear D gene. Trimming pared 2 bases from V and 5 bases from J, leaving 7 bases between. There are 13 residues in the CDR3. CDR1 is MNHEY and CDR2 is SVGAGI in the germline V gene. The CDR3 sequence is CASSYEEHQPQHF. The CDR3 region has the DNA TGTGCCAGCAGTTACGAGGAACATCAGCCCCAGCATTTT.

This chain connects TRBV6-1 to TRBJ2-1; TRBD2 agrees at 8 bases. CDR3 length equals 18 residues. The junction had 11 bases not matched to a gene; V was cut back by 4 bases and J by 0 bases. Germline V lookup: CDR1 MNHNS, CDR2 SASEGT. The CDR3 nucleotides are TGTGCCAGCAGTGCCGTCAGGGGAGCGGGAGTCTCCTACAATGAGCAGTTCTTC. It specifies CASSAVRGAGVSYNEQFF.

The rearrangement joins TRBV4-3 to TRBJ1-4, with a weak D call TRBD1 (5 bases). Trimming removed 3 bases at V and 7 bases at J, with 18 bases between. The V gene's germline CDR1 is LGHNA and CDR2 YSLEER. The CDR3 sequence is 16 residues long. The CDR3 DNA is TGCGCCAGCAGCCACCGAGTGGGGGGGATGGGTGAAAAACTGTTTTTT. Translated, it gives CASSHRVGGMGEKLFF.

This CDR3 is CASSYSNPGNYEQYF. The DNA of the CDR3 is TGTGCCAGCAGTTACTCGAATCCAGGGAACTACGAGCAGTACTTC. The rearrangement uses TRBV6-5 and TRBJ2-7; D is possibly TRBD1 (5 bases). The CDR3 runs to 15 residues. With 0 bases removed from V and 3 bases from J, the gap between germline ends came to 12 bases. The germline CDR1 and CDR2 sequences are MNHEY and SVGAGI.

This clone was counted a single time. The V and J genes are TRBV27 and TRBJ2-7; TRBD2 might be the D (5 bases). This CDR3 has 15 residues. The V end lost 5 bases, the J end lost 3 bases, and 17 bases lay between the germline ends. Germline CDR1 reads MNHEY; CDR2 reads SMNVEV (reference sequence). In nucleotides, the CDR3 is TGTGCCAGCAGTCCCCTGGCGGGCCACCTCTACGAGCAGTACTTC. This sequence encodes CASSPLAGHLYEQYF.

This chain connects TRBV25-1 to TRBJ2-1, with D possibly TRBD2 on 6 matching bases. Germline V gene data show CDR1 as MGHDK and CDR2 as SYGVNS. V dropped 0 bases and J dropped 4 bases, with 7 bases sitting between them. The CDR3 has 14 amino acids. CDR3 sequence reads: CASSEYSGYNEQFF. Here the CDR3 DNA reads TGTGCCAGCAGTGAATATAGCGGTTACAATGAGCAGTTCTTC.

This chain links TRBV4-2 with TRBJ2-2; 7 positions match TRBD2. CDR1 LGHNA and CDR2 YNFKEQ come from the germline V gene. The ends lost 5 bases at V and 5 bases at J; junction bases unmatched: 20. The CDR3 spans 19 residues. As DNA, the CDR3 is TGTGCCAGCAGCTCTACCTTGGGAGGGATGGGGAGAAGAACCGGGGAGCTGTTTTTT. It yields the protein CASSSTLGGMGRRTGELFF.

This clone was counted only a few times. V usage is TRBV4-1 and J usage is TRBJ1-4; 10 bases line up with TRBD1. The CDR3 extends over 15 amino acids. Trimming took 0 bases from V and 13 from J; bases not matched to a gene: 8. The germline V gene encodes CDR1 MGHRA and CDR2 YSYEKL. This CDR3 reads CASSQDGTGARGLFF. CDR3 bases: TGCGCCAGCAGCCAAGATGGGACAGGGGCTCGGGGACTGTTTTTT.

This clone occurred once. The CDR3 bases are TGTGCCAGCAGCCAAGATCTTTACCAGAGCACAGATACGCAGTATTTT. Protein: CASSQDLYQSTDTQYF. The gene calls are TRBV4-2 and TRBJ2-3, with no clear D. The CDR3 is 16 amino acids. Deletions cut 0 bases from V and 0 bases from J, with 10 bases between. The V gene's germline CDR1 is LGHNA and CDR2 YNFKEQ.

The chain is built from TRBV27 and TRBJ2-2; tentative D call: TRBD1 (5 bases). The CDR3 consists of 15 residues. Per germline, CDR1 MNHEY and CDR2 SMNVEV (reference sequence). Trimming cost V 6 bases and J 3 bases, with 14 bases left between them. The CDR3 nucleotides read TGTGCCAGCAGAATATCAGGGTACGACACCGGGGAGCTGTTTTTT. This gives the protein CASRISGYDTGELFF.

V is TRBV27 and J is TRBJ1-2; D unresolved. The germline CDR1 and CDR2 sequences are MNHEY and SMNVEV (reference sequence). This CDR3 spans 15 amino acids. Trimming pared 3 bases from V and 8 bases from J, leaving 19 bases between. The CDR3 nucleotides read TGTGCCAGCAGTTTCCTTCCAGTCCGCCCGGGGGGCTACACCTTC. Translation gives CASSFLPVRPGGYTF.

V and J are TRBV4-1 and TRBJ2-7, with D possibly TRBD1 on 5 matching bases. The CDR3 is made up of 15 amino acids. From germline, CDR1 is MGHRA and CDR2 YSYEKL. The V end was cut by 0 bases, the J end by 1 base, with 10 bases between. The CDR3 nucleotides read TGCGCCAGCAGCCAAGATACAGGCAGTTCCTACGAGCAGTACTTC. This codes for CASSQDTGSSYEQYF.

The chain employs TRBV7-3 and TRBJ2-3; a weak D match, TRBD2 (6 bases). The germline V gene has CDR1 SGHTA and CDR2 FQGTGA. Trimming left V 5 bases short and J 1 base short, with 7 bases between. The CDR3 is 13 amino acids. CDR3 region: CASSRLGTDTQYF. The CDR3 coding sequence is TGTGCCAGCAGCCGACTAGGCACAGATACGCAGTATTTT.

The V gene is TRBV6-6, the J gene TRBJ1-2; 7 bases are a match to TRBD1. Germline V gives CDR1 MNHNY, CDR2 SVGAGI (reference sequence). Trimming removed 2 bases from V and 0 bases from J; junction bases left unmatched: 3. CDR3 length: 15 residues. CDR3: CASSYGQETNYGYTF. DNA of the CDR3: TGTGCCAGCAGTTACGGACAGGAGACTAACTATGGCTACACCTTC.

V gene TRBV11-1 combines with J gene TRBJ2-3; D is possibly TRBD2 (5 bases). Germline CDR1 and CDR2: SGHAT and FQDESV (reference sequence). The CDR3 sequence is 13 residues long. V lost 6 bases, J lost 7 bases, and 14 bases lay in between. CDR3 residues: CASSTTTSNTQYF. DNA for the CDR3: TGTGCCAGCAGTACGACTACATCGAATACGCAGTATTTT. Together with reference TRBV11-1 and TRBJ2-3, the CDR3 gives the full variable domain: EAEVAQSPRYKITEKSQAVAFWCDPISGHATLYWYRQILGQGPELLVQFQDESVVDDSQLPKDRFSAERLKGVDSTLKIQPAELGDSAMYLCASSTTTSNTQYFGPGTRLTVL.

The table lists this clone with a count of one. The chain joins TRBV4-1 to TRBJ1-1; the D gene is possibly TRBD1 (6 bases). The CDR3 has 18 residues. Trimming left V 1 base short and J 4 bases short, with 22 bases between. Germline lookup yields CDR1 MGHRA and CDR2 YSYEKL. CDR3 in amino acids: CASSQGWGGRGFGTEAFF. In nucleotides, the CDR3 is TGCGCCAGCAGCCAAGGTTGGGGGGGGCGAGGCTTCGGCACTGAAGCTTTCTTT.

The chain recombines TRBV5-6 with TRBJ2-5, with D possibly matching TRBD1 (7 bases). The V and J ends lost 0 bases and 2 bases respectively, with 14 bases between them. Looked up from germline, CDR1 is SGHDT and CDR2 is YYEEEE. This CDR3 is 16 amino acids long. Here the CDR3 reads CASSLVGRGAQETQYF. CDR3 DNA: TGTGCCAGCAGCTTGGTGGGCAGGGGGGCTCAAGAGACCCAGTACTTC.

The chain employs TRBV10-3 and TRBJ2-3, with 7 bases identical to TRBD1. This CDR3 contains 14 residues. V lost 5 bases to trimming and J lost 0 bases; unmatched junction nucleotides: 2. In germline, CDR1 is ENHRY, CDR2 SYGVKD. The CDR3 DNA is TGTGCCATCAGTCCGGGACAGAGCACAGATACGCAGTATTTT. Its translation: CAISPGQSTDTQYF.

The J gene is TRBJ1-1, the V gene TRBV5-1; a weak D match, TRBD1 (6 bases). CDR3 length: 15 amino acids. V lost 4 bases and J 1 base, leaving 14 bases between the germline ends. Per germline, CDR1 SGHRS and CDR2 YFSETQ. This chain's CDR3 is CASSAEGQPNTEAFF. The CDR3 bases are TGCGCCAGCAGCGCAGAAGGACAGCCGAACACTGAAGCTTTCTTT.